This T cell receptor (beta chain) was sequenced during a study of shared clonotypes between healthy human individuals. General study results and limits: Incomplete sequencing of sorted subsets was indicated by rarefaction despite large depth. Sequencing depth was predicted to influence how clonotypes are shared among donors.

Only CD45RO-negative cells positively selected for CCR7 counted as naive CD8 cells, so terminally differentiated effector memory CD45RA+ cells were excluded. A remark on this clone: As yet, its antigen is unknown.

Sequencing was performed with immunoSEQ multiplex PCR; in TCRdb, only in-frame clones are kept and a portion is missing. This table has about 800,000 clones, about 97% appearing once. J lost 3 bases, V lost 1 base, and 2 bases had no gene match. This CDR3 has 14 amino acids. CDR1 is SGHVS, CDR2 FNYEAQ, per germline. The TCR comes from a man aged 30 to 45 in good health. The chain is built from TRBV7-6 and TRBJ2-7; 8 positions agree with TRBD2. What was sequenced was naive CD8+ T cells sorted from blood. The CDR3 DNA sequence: TGTGCCAGCAGCTTAGTAACTAGCGGCTACGAGCAGTACTTC. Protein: CASSLVTSGYEQYF.